This is a list of T cell receptor beta chains from one sample in a study of blood T cell repertoires in COVID-19. Here immunoSEQ multiplex PCR was the method, and the copy in TCRdb shows in-frame clones only, minus some. The sample yields hundreds of thousands of clones, about 90% seen once. The sequencing sample was made of peripheral blood. These receptors were collected from a woman between 18 and 30 years old who had recovered from COVID-19. Both conserved end residues are part of each CDR3. The D gene is left open where the match is weak. Clone sizes are given selectively: once, few, many, or a class where the clone is expanded.

>TRBJ1-2|-|TRBV12-3/TRBV12-4|-
TGTGCCAGCAGTTTTGGATCGGGATATGGCTACACCTTC
CASSFGSGYGYTF
>TRBJ2-1|-|TRBV27|TRBD1
TGTGCCAGCAGTCGCGGGACAGGGACGAATGAGCAGTTCTTC
CASSRGTGTNEQFF
>TRBJ2-5|-|TRBV5-6|-
TGTGCCAGCAGCTTTGACAACCAAGAGACCCAGTACTTC
CASSFDNQETQYF
>TRBJ2-1|-|TRBV18|-
TGTGCCAGCTCACCACAGGGAGAAACCTACAATGAGCAGTTCTTC
CASSPQGETYNEQFF
>TRBJ1-2|-|TRBV3-1/TRBV3-2|-
TGTGCCAGCAGCGACTCCTGGGTTGGCGATGTTTACACCTTC
CASSDSWVGDVYTF
>TRBJ1-2|-|TRBV25-1|-
TGTGCCAGCAGCGCAACCAGGGGTTCATATGGCTACACCTTC
CASSATRGSYGYTF
>TRBJ1-6|-|TRBV30|-
TGTGCCTGGAGTATGGGTAGGGCGAGGGCTTCACCCCTCCACTTT
CAWSMGRARASPLHF
>TRBJ2-3|-|TRBV6-1|TRBD2
TGTGCCAGCAGTGCAACTTTAGCGGGAGGGGCAGATACGCAGTATTTT
CASSATLAGGADTQYF
>TRBJ2-3|few|TRBV7-2|TRBD2
TGTGCCAGCAGCACGTATGGGACTAGCGGGGCGGATACGCAGTATTTT
CASSTYGTSGADTQYF
>TRBJ2-1|-|TRBV7-6|-
TGTGCCAGCAGCTTAGGGTGGTCTAGCTACAATGAGCAGTTCTTC
CASSLGWSSYNEQFF
>TRBJ1-2|-|TRBV30|TRBD1
TGTGCCTGGAGTGCGACAGGGCGTTATGGCTACACCTTC
CAWSATGRYGYTF
>TRBJ2-3|-|TRBV6-2/TRBV6-3|-
TGTGCCAGCAGTTCTCAGGTACACACAGATACGCAGTATTTT
CASSSQVHTDTQYF
>TRBJ2-2|once|TRBV7-9|TRBD2
TGTGCCAGCAGCCGCGGGACTAGCGGCACCGGGGAGCTGTTTTTT
CASSRGTSGTGELFF
>TRBJ2-7|few|TRBV15|-
TGTGCCACCAGCAGAGCCGGGACTTCCTCCTACGAGCAGTACTTC
CATSRAGTSSYEQYF
>TRBJ2-1|-|TRBV4-3|-
TGCGCCAGCAGCTCGACTAGCTCCTACAATGAGCAGTTCTTC
CASSSTSSYNEQFF
>TRBJ2-2|-|TRBV19|TRBD2
TGTGCCAGTAGTAGGGCGGGGGGACCCACCGGGGAGCTGTTTTTT
CASSRAGGPTGELFF
>TRBJ2-6|-|TRBV7-2|TRBD1
TGTGCCAGCAGCCTTCAGACAGGGCCTGGGGCCAACGTCCTGACTTTC
CASSLQTGPGANVLTF
>TRBJ2-2|few|TRBV5-1|-
TGCGCCAGCACTGGGGGCCCGAACACCGGGGAGCTGTTTTTT
CASTGGPNTGELFF
>TRBJ2-1|-|TRBV27|TRBD2
TGTGCCAGCAGTCTACGGGGACTAGCGGGACACCGGAGGGGTGAGCAGTTCTTC
CASSLRGLAGHRRGEQFF
>TRBJ1-1|-|TRBV6-1|-
TGTGCCAGCAGTGAAATTGGGGGGATTACTGAAGCTTTCTTT
CASSEIGGITEAFF
>TRBJ1-3|-|TRBV7-2|TRBD1
TGTGCCAGCAGATCGACAGGGGTAAACACCATATATTTT
CASRSTGVNTIYF
>TRBJ2-7|-|TRBV4-2|TRBD1
TGTGCCAGCAGCCACCCCGGGACAGGGAACTACGAGCAGTACTTC
CASSHPGTGNYEQYF
>TRBJ2-5|-|TRBV27|-
TGTGCCAGCAGTTTCACAGCCCAAGAGACCCAGTACTTC
CASSFTAQETQYF
>TRBJ1-2|-|TRBV19|-
TGTGCCAGTAAGGTAGCAGACTATGGCTACACCTTC
CASKVADYGYTF
>TRBJ2-7|-|TRBV7-9|-
TGTGCCAGCAGCTTAGGTTCTCCTCCTTTGGAGCAGTACTTC
CASSLGSPPLEQYF